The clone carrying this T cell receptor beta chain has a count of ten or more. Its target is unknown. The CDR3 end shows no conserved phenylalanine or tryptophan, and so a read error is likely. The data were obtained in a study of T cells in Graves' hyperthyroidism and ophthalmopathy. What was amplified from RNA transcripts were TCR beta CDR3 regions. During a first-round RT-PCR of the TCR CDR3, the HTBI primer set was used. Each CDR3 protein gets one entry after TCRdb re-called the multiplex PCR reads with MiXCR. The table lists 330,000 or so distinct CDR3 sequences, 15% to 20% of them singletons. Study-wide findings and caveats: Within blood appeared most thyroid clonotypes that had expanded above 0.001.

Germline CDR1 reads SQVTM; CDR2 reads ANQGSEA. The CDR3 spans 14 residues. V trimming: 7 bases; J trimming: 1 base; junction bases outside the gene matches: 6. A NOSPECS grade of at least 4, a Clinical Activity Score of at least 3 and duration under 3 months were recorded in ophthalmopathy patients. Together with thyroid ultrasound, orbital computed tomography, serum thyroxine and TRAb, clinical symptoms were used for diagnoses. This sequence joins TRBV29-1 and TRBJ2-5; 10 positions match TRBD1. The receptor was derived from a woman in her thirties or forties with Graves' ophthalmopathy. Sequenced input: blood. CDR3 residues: CSGGQGRLQETQYL. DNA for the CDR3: TGCAGCGGGGGACAGGGGAGACTCCAAGAGACCCAGTACCTC.